Following are 24 T cell receptor beta chains from one sample sequenced in a study of OX40 agonist ivuxolimab in advanced cancers. Assay used: immunoSEQ multiplex PCR; TCRdb lists only in-frame clones, some missing. The sample shows under 20,000 clones, 83% of them seen only once. The material was CD4+ or CD8+ T cells sorted from blood, obtained in a trial of the OX40 agonist ivuxolimab. Receptor source: an adult with an advanced solid tumor such as melanoma, head and neck, liver or kidney cancer.

This chain joins TRBV15 and TRBJ1-1, with unresolved D. CDR3 length: 12 residues. V shed 1 base and J shed 3 bases, with 3 bases lying between them. From germline, CDR1 is LNHNV and CDR2 YYDKDF (reference sequence). DNA for the CDR3: TGTGCCACCAGCAGAGGTTACACTGAAGCTTTCTTT. Translated: CATSRGYTEAFF.

This clone was counted a few times. CDR3 coding DNA: TGTGCCAGCAGCTCCGGGGCACCCCTCCACTTT. Protein product: CASSSGAPLHF. The chain is built from TRBV7-9 and TRBJ1-6; D uncertain. Germline CDR1 reads SEHNR; CDR2 reads FQNEAQ (reference sequence). V shed 4 bases and J shed 11 bases, with 6 bases lying between them. The CDR3 runs to 11 residues.

The chain couples TRBV27 to TRBJ2-1, with D perhaps TRBD1 or TRBD2 (5 bases each). The germline V gene has CDR1 MNHEY and CDR2 SMNVEV (reference sequence). V lost 7 bases and J lost 9, with 16 bases in between. This CDR3 is 13 amino acids long. The CDR3 DNA is TGTGCCAGCACTCAAACCCTCGGGACTGAGCAGTTCTTC. Translating it yields CASTQTLGTEQFF.

The genes are TRBV13 and TRBJ1-1, with unresolved D. CDR3 length: 16 amino acids. Germline lookup yields CDR1 PRHDT and CDR2 FYEKMQ (reference sequence). The germline V and J ends were trimmed by 5 bases and 0 bases, with 16 bases remaining between them. This CDR3 reads CASSRMNTFMNTEAFF. The CDR3 nucleotides read TGTGCCAGCAGCCGAATGAATACCTTTATGAACACTGAAGCTTTCTTT. The entire variable domain, with the rest obtained from reference TRBV13 and TRBJ1-1, is as follows: AAGVIQSPRHLIKEKRETATLKCYPIPRHDTVYWYQQGPGQDPQFLISFYEKMQSDKGSIPDRFSAQQFSDYHSELNMSSLELGDSALYFCASSRMNTFMNTEAFFGQGTRLTVV.

V gene TRBV19 combines with J gene TRBJ1-1; D gene uncertain. The germline gives CDR1 LNHDA, CDR2 SQIVND (reference sequence). This CDR3 contains 14 residues. Trimming removed 6 bases from V and 0 bases from J, with 11 bases in between. The CDR3 reads CASRFITMNTEAFF. The CDR3 nucleotides read TGTGCCAGTAGATTTATCACAATGAACACTGAAGCTTTCTTT.

This chain joins TRBV30 and TRBJ2-7, with D possibly being TRBD1 (6 bases). The CDR3 length is 14 residues. Between the trimmed V and J ends, which lost 2 bases and 2 bases, there was a span of 13 bases. CDR1 and CDR2 (germline): GTSNPN, SVGIG (reference sequence). CDR3 DNA sequence: TGTGCCTGGAGTCTAGGGGGAACCCCCTACGAGCAGTACTTC. Protein sequence: CAWSLGGTPYEQYF.

The chain links TRBV19 to TRBJ2-3; 12 nucleotides agree with TRBD2. The CDR3 has 15 residues. V was pared by 6 bases and J by 3 bases, with 4 bases of the junction left unmatched. The germline V gene encodes CDR1 LNHDA and CDR2 SQIVND (reference sequence). DNA of the CDR3: TGTGCCAGTAGCGAGACTAGCGGGGGTACAGATACGCAGTATTTT. Translating it yields CASSETSGGTDTQYF.

The CDR3 bases are TGTGCCAGCAGGCCTCTCGGGACGAGGGGTAGAAACACCATATATTTT. Protein product: CASRPLGTRGRNTIYF. The rearrangement links TRBV28 to TRBJ1-3; perhaps TRBD1 as D (5 bases). CDR3 length equals 16 residues. V lost 6 bases and J 5 bases, leaving 20 bases between the germline ends. The germline V gene has CDR1 MDHEN and CDR2 SYDVKM.

The chain links TRBV11-2 to TRBJ2-5; D is tentatively TRBD1 or TRBD2 (5 bases each). Germline V lookup: CDR1 SGHAT, CDR2 FQNNGV. The CDR3 consists of 16 residues. V dropped 3 bases and J dropped 5 bases, with 19 bases sitting between them. In nucleotides, the CDR3 is TGTGCCAGCAGCTTGGACTCGACAGTTGAGAGCGAGACCCAGTACTTC. Translated, it gives CASSLDSTVESETQYF.

The chain links TRBV27 to TRBJ2-5; D tentatively fits TRBD1 or TRBD2 (6 bases each). The ends were cut back, 5 bases at V and 5 bases at J, with 18 bases in the middle. The CDR3 covers 15 residues. Germline CDR1 is MNHEY and CDR2 is SMNVEV (reference sequence). As DNA, the CDR3 is TGTGCCAGCAGTCAATACCCCCCGGGGGCGGAGACCCAGTACTTC. It codes for CASSQYPPGAETQYF.

This rearrangement joins TRBV25-1 to TRBJ2-2, with D possibly matching TRBD1 (6 bases). The CDR3 contains 17 residues. Germline V gene lookup returns CDR1 MGHDK and CDR2 SYGVNS. V was cut by 3 bases and J by 3 bases, with 17 bases left in between. The CDR3 DNA reads as TGTGCCAGCAGTGATCCAGGGGCGACAGGATACACCGGGGAGCTGTTTTTT. Residues: CASSDPGATGYTGELFF.

The gene calls are TRBV6-6 and TRBJ1-2; no definite D call. The CDR3 has 10 amino acids. V was shortened by 8 bases and J by 8 bases, with 9 bases between the two germline ends. Germline loops: CDR1 MNHNY, CDR2 SVGAGI (reference sequence). CDR3 DNA: TGTGCCAGCTTTAACGGGGGCTACACCTTC. Translating it yields CASFNGGYTF.

The chain uses TRBV27 and TRBJ2-2, with 7 bases aligning to TRBD2. The CDR3 covers 15 residues. V lost 4 bases and J lost 5; bases outside the gene matches: 7. Germline CDR1 MNHEY, CDR2 SMNVEV (reference sequence). CDR3 sequence (DNA): TGTGCCAGCAGTTCGTCCCGAGCGGGGACCGGGGAGCTGTTTTTT. This translates into CASSSSRAGTGELFF.

V is TRBV14 and J is TRBJ2-1; either TRBD1 or TRBD2 may fit D (5 bases each). The CDR3 runs 14 residues. Trimming took off 4 bases at V and 4 bases at J, with 11 bases between the two ends. Germline CDR1 is SGHDN and CDR2 is FVKESK. CDR3 region: CASSPGTEYNEQFF. In nucleotides, the CDR3 is TGTGCCAGCAGCCCCGGGACGGAATACAATGAGCAGTTCTTC.

V is TRBV18 and J is TRBJ2-2; D possibly corresponds to TRBD2 (5 bases). The CDR3 totals 18 residues. Trimming cost V 0 bases and J 3 bases, with 17 bases left between them. Looked up from germline, CDR1 is KGHSH and CDR2 is LQKENI. CDR3 in DNA: TGTGCCAGCTCACCACCGAACCCTCTCCTGGGAGACACCGGGGAGCTGTTTTTT. Its protein is CASSPPNPLLGDTGELFF. Supplemented by reference TRBV18 and TRBJ2-2, the full variable domain reads NAGVMQNPRHLVRRRGQEARLRCSPMKGHSHVYWYRQLPEEGLKFMVYLQKENIIDESGMPKERFSAEFPKEGPSILRIQQVVRGDSAAYFCASSPPNPLLGDTGELFFGEGSRLTVL.

The chain joins TRBV9 to TRBJ2-5, with D perhaps TRBD2 (5 bases). The V gene lost 4 bases and the J gene lost 1 base, with 14 bases spanning the gap. Germline CDR1 and CDR2: SGDLS and YYNGEE. The CDR3 runs to 15 residues. The CDR3 reads CASSLQGGRQETQYF. The CDR3 DNA reads TGTGCCAGCAGCCTTCAAGGAGGCCGCCAAGAGACCCAGTACTTC.

This clone was detected only once. This chain joins TRBV5-3 and TRBJ1-2, with TRBD1 matching over 10 bases. TRBV5-3 is an open reading frame, and its role is uncertain. The ends lost 4 bases at V and 7 bases at J; junction bases unmatched: 13. The CDR3 length is 16 residues. Here the CDR3 reads CARSGMWDRGGGGYTF. CDR3 coding DNA: TGTGCCAGAAGCGGGATGTGGGACAGGGGAGGGGGTGGCTACACCTTC.

The chain links TRBV27 to TRBJ1-5; D not resolved. V lost 8 bases, J lost 0 bases, and 11 bases lay in between. This CDR3 has 14 amino acids. Germline V gene data show CDR1 as MNHEY and CDR2 as SMNVEV (reference sequence). The CDR3 reads CASRENYSNQPQHF. The CDR3 DNA reads TGTGCCAGCCGAGAGAACTATAGCAATCAGCCCCAGCATTTT.

The V and J genes are TRBV7-3 and TRBJ2-7, with a weak D call TRBD2 (6 bases). The V gene lost 5 bases and the J gene lost 0 bases, with 8 bases spanning the gap. Germline loops: CDR1 SGHTA, CDR2 FQGTGA. CDR3 size: 13 residues. DNA of the CDR3: TGTGCCAGCAGCCCCGGGGGCTCCTACGAGCAGTACTTC. Its protein is CASSPGGSYEQYF. The full variable domain, its missing parts supplied by reference TRBV7-3 and TRBJ2-7, is GAGVSQTPSNKVTEKGKYVELRCDPISGHTALYWYRQSLGQGPEFLIYFQGTGAADDSGLPNDRFFAVRPEGSVSTLKIQRTERGDSAVYLCASSPGGSYEQYFGPGTRLTVT.

This chain connects TRBV28 to TRBJ2-7, with a weak D call TRBD2 (5 bases). The CDR3 spans 14 residues. Between the trimmed V and J ends, which lost 2 bases and 3 bases, there was a span of 11 bases. Germline loops: CDR1 MDHEN, CDR2 SYDVKM. CDR3 region: CASSLRTRNYEQYF. In DNA form, the CDR3 reads TGTGCCAGCAGTTTAAGAACTAGAAACTACGAGCAGTACTTC.

The J gene is TRBJ2-7, the V gene TRBV19; D might be TRBD1 or TRBD2, each matching 5 bases. Germline loops: CDR1 LNHDA, CDR2 SQIVND (reference sequence). V lost 2 bases to trimming and J lost 4 bases, with 15 bases between them. The length of the CDR3 is 15 residues. CDR3 bases: TGTGCCAGTAGTATACTTACGGGGCCAGTATACGAGCAGTACTTC. Protein sequence: CASSILTGPVYEQYF.

The rearrangement links TRBV19 to TRBJ1-1; TRBD1 agrees at 8 bases. This CDR3 has 15 residues. Trimming at V came to 9 bases and at J to 5 bases, leaving 14 bases not matched to a gene. The germline gives CDR1 LNHDA, CDR2 SQIVND (reference sequence). In DNA, the CDR3 is TGTGCCAGCACAGGGCCCCGACAGGGGCAGACTGAAGCTTTCTTT. Translation: CASTGPRQGQTEAFF.

The chain links TRBV28 to TRBJ1-4; the D is unclear. Looked up from germline, CDR1 is MDHEN and CDR2 is SYDVKM. Trimming removed 4 bases from V and 8 bases from J, with 11 bases in between. This CDR3 has 13 residues. The CDR3 region is CASSSTYMEKLFF. In nucleotides, the CDR3 is TGTGCCAGCAGTTCGACATATATGGAAAAACTGTTTTTT.

The gene calls are TRBV19 and TRBJ1-4, with 7 bases identical to TRBD1. The ends lost 8 bases at V and 7 bases at J; junction bases unmatched: 13. The V gene's germline CDR1 is LNHDA and CDR2 SQIVND (reference sequence). The CDR3 loop spans 15 amino acids. The CDR3 DNA is TGTGCCAGTTCGATCTTGTCAGGGGGTCGTGAAAAACTGTTTTTT. Translated: CASSILSGGREKLFF. Drawing the rest from reference TRBV19 and TRBJ1-4, the complete variable domain is DGGITQSPKYLFRKEGQNVTLSCEQNLNHDAMYWYRQDPGQGLRLIYYSQIVNDFQKGDIAEGYSVSREKKESFPLTVTSAQKNPTAFYLCASSILSGGREKLFFGSGTQLSVL.